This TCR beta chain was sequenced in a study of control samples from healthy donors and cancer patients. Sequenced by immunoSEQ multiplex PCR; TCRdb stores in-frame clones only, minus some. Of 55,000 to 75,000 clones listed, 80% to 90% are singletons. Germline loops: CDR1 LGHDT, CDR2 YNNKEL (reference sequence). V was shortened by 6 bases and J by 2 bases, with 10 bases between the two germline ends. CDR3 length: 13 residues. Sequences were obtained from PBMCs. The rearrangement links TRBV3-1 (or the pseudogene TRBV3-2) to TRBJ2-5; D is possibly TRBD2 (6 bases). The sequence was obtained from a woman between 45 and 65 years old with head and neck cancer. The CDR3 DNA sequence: TGTGCCAGCAGACCGGGGGTACAAGAGACCCAGTACTTC. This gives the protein CASRPGVQETQYF.